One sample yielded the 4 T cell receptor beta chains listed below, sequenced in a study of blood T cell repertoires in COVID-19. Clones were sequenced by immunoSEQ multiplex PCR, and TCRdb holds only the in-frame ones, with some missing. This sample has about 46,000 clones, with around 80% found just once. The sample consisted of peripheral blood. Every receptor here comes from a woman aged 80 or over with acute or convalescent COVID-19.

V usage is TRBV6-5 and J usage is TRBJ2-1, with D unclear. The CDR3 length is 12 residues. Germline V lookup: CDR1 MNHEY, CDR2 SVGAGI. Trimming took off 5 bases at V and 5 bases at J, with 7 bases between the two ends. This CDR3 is CASSPRNNEQFF. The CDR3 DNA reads TGTGCCAGCAGTCCTCGTAACAATGAGCAGTTCTTC.

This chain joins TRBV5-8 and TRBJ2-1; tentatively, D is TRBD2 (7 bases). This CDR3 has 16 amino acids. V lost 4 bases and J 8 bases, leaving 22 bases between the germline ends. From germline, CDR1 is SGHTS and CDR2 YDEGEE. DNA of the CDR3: TGTGCCAGCAGCCCTGGGAGGGGGACGCTTAGTCATGAGCAGTTCTTC. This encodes CASSPGRGTLSHEQFF.

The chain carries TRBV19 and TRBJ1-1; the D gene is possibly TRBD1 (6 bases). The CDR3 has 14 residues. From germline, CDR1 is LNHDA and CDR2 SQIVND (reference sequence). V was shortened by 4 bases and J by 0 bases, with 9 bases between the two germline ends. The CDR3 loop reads CASSSWDMNTEAFF. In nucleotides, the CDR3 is TGTGCCAGTAGTAGCTGGGACATGAACACTGAAGCTTTCTTT. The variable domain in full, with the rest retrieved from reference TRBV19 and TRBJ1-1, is DGGITQSPKYLFRKEGQNVTLSCEQNLNHDAMYWYRQDPGQGLRLIYYSQIVNDFQKGDIAEGYSVSREKKESFPLTVTSAQKNPTAFYLCASSSWDMNTEAFFGQGTRLTVV.

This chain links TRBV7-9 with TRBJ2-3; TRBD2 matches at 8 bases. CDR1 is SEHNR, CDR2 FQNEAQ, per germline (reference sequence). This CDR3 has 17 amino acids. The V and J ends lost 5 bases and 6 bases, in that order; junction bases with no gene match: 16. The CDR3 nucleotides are TGTGCCAGCAGCCCACGGGGGGGGCTAGAGCGCAGGGATACGCAGTATTTT. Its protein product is CASSPRGGLERRDTQYF.